These 20 T cell receptor beta chains share one sample of origin, sequenced in a study of early T cells in non-severe SARS-CoV-2 infection. TCRdb ran MiXCR on the 5' RACE reads and lists one entry per CDR3 protein. This table holds 34,000 or so distinct CDR3 sequences, around 9% found once. Material: whole blood. Source of these receptors: an adult who was a healthcare worker with PCR-confirmed SARS-CoV-2 infection or an uninfected control (not recorded which).

The J gene is TRBJ2-1, the V gene TRBV7-2; TRBD2 agrees at 8 bases. The CDR3 spans 18 residues. The V and J ends lost 3 bases and 1 base, in that order; junction bases with no gene match: 11. Per germline, CDR1 SGHTA and CDR2 FQGNSA. Here the CDR3 reads CASSLRRAGGPSYNEQFF. DNA for the CDR3: TGTGCCAGCAGCTTGCGACGGGCGGGGGGTCCTTCCTACAATGAGCAGTTCTTC.

This clonotype appeared many times. The genes are TRBV5-4 and TRBJ1-2; a possible D gene is TRBD1 (5 bases). Germline V gene lookup returns CDR1 SGHNT and CDR2 YYREEE (reference sequence). The CDR3 is made up of 13 amino acids. Trimming shortened V by 4 bases and J by 5 bases, and 12 bases separated the two germline ends. The CDR3 nucleotides read TGTGCCAGCAGCGGGGACGGTCGATATGGCTACACCTTC. It translates to CASSGDGRYGYTF.

V is TRBV9 and J is TRBJ2-7, with no clear D. Germline V gives CDR1 SGDLS, CDR2 YYNGEE. The CDR3 totals 15 residues. V was cut by 0 bases and J by 2 bases, with 12 bases left in between. In DNA, the CDR3 is TGTGCCAGCAGCGTAGTTCCGGACCAAACCTACGAGCAGTACTTC. Its protein product is CASSVVPDQTYEQYF. Full variable domain (rest looked up from reference TRBV9 and TRBJ2-7): DSGVTQTPKHLITATGQRVTLRCSPRSGDLSVYWYQQSLDQGLQFLIQYYNGEERAKGNILERFSAQQFPDLHSELNLSSLELGDSALYFCASSVVPDQTYEQYFGPGTRLTVT.

This clonotype was recorded at least ten times. The chain is built from TRBV12-3 or TRBV12-4 and TRBJ1-6; no reliable D call. This CDR3 is 13 amino acids long. Trimming removed 2 bases from V and 8 bases from J, with 7 bases in between. The CDR3 DNA is TGTGCCAGCAGTTTATCACGTGATTCACCCCTCCACTTT. Amino acids: CASSLSRDSPLHF.

Turning to this clonotype: A much larger clone differs by one base, so this may be a read error. The J gene is TRBJ2-7, the V gene TRBV6-6, with a possible D match to TRBD2 (6 bases). V dropped 10 bases and J dropped 6 bases, with 19 bases sitting between them. This CDR3 contains 13 residues. Germline CDR1 is MNHNY and CDR2 is SVGAGI (reference sequence). DNA for the CDR3: TGTGCCAACGAGCGGTATACCGGGGGCGAGCAGTACTTC. It translates to CANERYTGGEQYF.

V is TRBV5-5 and J is TRBJ2-2, with TRBD1 matching 10 bases. The CDR3 runs 16 residues. The germline V gene has CDR1 SGHKS and CDR2 YYEKEE (reference sequence). J gave up 5 bases and V 4 bases, and 8 bases lay outside the gene matches. CDR3 amino acids: CASSRDRGRETGELFF. CDR3 nucleotide sequence: TGTGCCAGCAGCCGGGACAGGGGCCGTGAAACCGGGGAGCTGTTTTTT.

This clonotype was counted many times. V gene TRBV7-3 combines with J gene TRBJ1-2; the D gene is possibly TRBD1 (5 bases). The CDR3 covers 14 residues. In germline, CDR1 is SGHTA, CDR2 FQGTGA. V dropped 5 bases and J dropped 8 bases, with 18 bases sitting between them. CDR3 sequence reads: CASSPGQARGGYTF. The CDR3 bases are TGTGCCAGCAGCCCAGGACAAGCGAGGGGAGGCTACACCTTC.

This clonotype was recorded at least ten times. The chain uses TRBV12-5 and TRBJ2-5, with TRBD1 as a possible D gene (6 bases). Germline V gives CDR1 LGHNT, CDR2 FRNRAP. V was clipped by 6 bases and J by 0 bases, with 8 bases between them. This CDR3 is built from 13 residues. The CDR3 DNA sequence: TGTGCTAGTGGCGACAGGTACCAAGAGACCCAGTACTTC. This codes for CASGDRYQETQYF.

Regarding this clonotype: A much larger clone differs by one base, so this may be a read error. This chain connects TRBV20-1 to TRBJ2-7; tentative D call: TRBD1 (5 bases). V was cut by 1 base and J by 5 bases, with 15 bases left in between. CDR3 length equals 14 residues. CDR1 and CDR2 from the germline V gene are DFQATT and SNEGSKA (reference sequence). CDR3 residues: CSARGRAARDEQYF. The CDR3 nucleotides are TGCAGTGCTAGAGGCAGGGCGGCCAGGGACGAGCAGTACTTC.

Ten or more counts support this clonotype. The CDR3 spells CASSRGTSGSYNEQFF. The CDR3 DNA follows: TGCGCCAGCAGCCGAGGGACTAGCGGGTCCTACAATGAGCAGTTCTTC. The J gene is TRBJ2-1, the V gene TRBV4-3; 12 bases align to TRBD2. Losses at the gene ends were 4 bases for V and 1 base for J; bases not matched to a gene: 2. This CDR3 has 16 residues. Germline V gene sequence: CDR1 LGHNA, CDR2 YSLEER.

As for this clonotype: A read error may explain this, as a much larger clone is one base away. The conserved closing phenylalanine or tryptophan is absent in this CDR3, likely reflecting a read error. This chain links TRBV7-6 with TRBJ2-7; 7 nucleotides agree with TRBD1. The ends lost 4 bases at V and 3 bases at J; junction bases unmatched: 3. The CDR3 contains 13 residues. The V gene's germline CDR1 is SGHVS and CDR2 FNYEAQ. The chain's CDR3 is CASSWGTVYEQYL. The CDR3 DNA sequence: TGTGCCAGCAGCTGGGGGACAGTCTACGAGCAGTACTTA.

This clonotype showed up many times. The genes are TRBV5-1 and TRBJ1-4; 8 nucleotides match TRBD1. The J segment lost 4 bases and the V segment lost 3 bases, leaving 5 bases of the junction unmatched. In germline, CDR1 is SGHRS, CDR2 YFSETQ. This CDR3 is built from 15 residues. The CDR3 here is CASSSGTGRNEKLFF. The CDR3 DNA reads as TGCGCCAGCAGCTCGGGGACAGGCCGTAATGAAAAACTGTTTTTT. The whole variable domain, filled in from reference TRBV5-1 and TRBJ1-4, reads KAGVTQTPRYLIKTRGQQVTLSCSPISGHRSVSWYQQTPGQGLQFLFEYFSETQRNKGNFPGRFSGRQFSNSRSEMNVSTLELGDSALYLCASSSGTGRNEKLFFGSGTQLSVL.

V is TRBV7-9 and J is TRBJ1-4, with unresolved D. CDR3 length equals 14 residues. V lost 0 bases and J 8 bases, leaving 10 bases between the germline ends. The germline V gene has CDR1 SEHNR and CDR2 FQNEAQ (reference sequence). CDR3 in DNA: TGTGCCAGCAGCTTAGCTAACAGCCAAGAAAAACTGTTTTTT. It translates to CASSLANSQEKLFF. The full variable domain, in which reference TRBV7-9 and TRBJ1-4 provide the parts outside the CDR3, is DTGVSQNPRHKITKRGQNVTFRCDPISEHNRLYWYRQTLGQGPEFLTYFQNEAQLEKSRLLSDRFSAERPKGSFSTLEIQRTEQGDSAMYLCASSLANSQEKLFFGSGTQLSVL.

Many counts were recorded for this clonotype. The rearrangement joins TRBV24-1 to TRBJ1-1; 7 nucleotides line up with TRBD1. The CDR3 sequence is 16 residues long. The V gene end was trimmed by 2 bases and the J gene end by 0 bases; junction bases not matched to a gene: 5. Germline CDR1 reads KGHDR; CDR2 reads SFDVKD. CDR3 amino acids: CATSDSTGTVNTEAFF. The CDR3 DNA is TGTGCCACCAGTGATTCGACAGGGACGGTGAACACTGAAGCTTTCTTT.

This clonotype occurred a few times. The V and J genes are TRBV20-1 and TRBJ2-3, with TRBD1 matching over 8 bases. The V and J ends lost 0 bases and 2 bases, in that order; junction bases with no gene match: 4. Germline CDR1 is DFQATT and CDR2 is SNEGSKA (reference sequence). The CDR3 is made up of 15 amino acids. Here the CDR3 reads CSARDYQGATDTQYF. Here the CDR3 DNA reads TGCAGTGCTAGAGATTATCAGGGGGCCACAGATACGCAGTATTTT.

Many counts were recorded for this clonotype. This chain uses TRBV5-5 with TRBJ1-2; 10 positions agree with TRBD1. CDR3 length equals 13 residues. Germline values: CDR1 SGHKS, CDR2 YYEKEE (reference sequence). J gave up 6 bases and V 4 bases, and 3 bases lay outside the gene matches. The CDR3 here is CASSTTGGNGYTF. In nucleotides, the CDR3 is TGTGCCAGCAGCACGACAGGGGGCAATGGCTACACCTTC.

Ten or more counts support this clonotype. Here the CDR3 reads CASSSTVGQGTTSGNTIYF. The CDR3 region has the DNA TGTGCCAGCAGCTCCACCGTTGGACAGGGCACCACCTCTGGAAACACCATATATTTT. The rearrangement links TRBV11-3 to TRBJ1-3; TRBD1 matches 8 bases. The CDR3 sequence is 19 residues long. With 4 bases clipped from V and 0 bases from J, the junction kept 14 bases outside the gene matches. Germline-derived CDR1 and CDR2 are SGHNT and YENEEA.

This clonotype was picked up many times. The chain has TRBV12-5 and TRBJ1-2; no reliable D call. The germline V gene has CDR1 LGHNT and CDR2 FRNRAP. The CDR3 length is 11 residues. Trimming took 5 bases from V and 8 from J, leaving 9 bases between them. CDR3 nucleotide sequence: TGTGCTAGTGGTCGGAGCGACGGCTACACCTTC. It codes for CASGRSDGYTF.

This clonotype was found a few times. V is TRBV11-2 and J is TRBJ2-2; possible D gene TRBD1, 6 bases. Trimming took off 6 bases at V and 1 base at J, with 9 bases between the two ends. Germline CDR1 reads SGHAT; CDR2 reads FQNNGV. This CDR3 contains 14 residues. In DNA, the CDR3 is TGTGCCAGCAGTCGCAGGGGGAACACCGGGGAGCTGTTTTTT. This gives the protein CASSRRGNTGELFF.

The genes are TRBV6-2 or TRBV6-3 and TRBJ2-5; a possible D gene is TRBD1 (5 bases). Trimming took off 2 bases at V and 2 bases at J, with 12 bases between the two ends. This CDR3 contains 15 residues. Germline V gives CDR1 MNHEY, CDR2 SVGEGT. The chain's CDR3 is CASSYGQGWQETQYF. DNA for the CDR3: TGTGCCAGCAGTTACGGGCAGGGTTGGCAAGAGACCCAGTACTTC.